These 5 T cell receptor beta chains were sequenced from one sample in a study of T cells after yellow fever vaccination. TCRdb used MiXCR to reprocess the 5' RACE reads, holding one entry per CDR3 protein. The sample lists fewer than 400,000 distinct CDR3 sequences; about 6% were seen once. Here the sequenced sample was PBMCs, taken 5 days after the yellow fever booster vaccination. These receptors came from a man aged 25-40 years who received the YFV17D yellow fever vaccine.

In the case of this clonotype: One junction end does not reproduce the germline sequence, and a read error may be involved. The chain links TRBV14 to TRBJ2-2; 9 bases align to TRBD2. Looked up from germline, CDR1 is SGHDN and CDR2 is FVKESK. The CDR3 length is 18 residues. The CDR3, as DNA: TGTGCCAGCAGCCACCTTGTAGCGGGAGTGCTGGGGACCGAGGAGCTGTTTTTT. This sequence encodes CASSHLVAGVLGTEELFF.

This clonotype has at least ten counts. The V and J genes are TRBV7-9 and TRBJ2-1, with D unresolved. The CDR3 totals 13 residues. Germline V CDR1 and CDR2: SEHNR, FQNEAQ (reference sequence). V shed 2 bases and J shed 6 bases, with 8 bases lying between them. CDR3 in DNA: TGTGCCAGCAGCTTAAACCAGTCCAATGAGCAGTTCTTC. This gives the protein CASSLNQSNEQFF.

This clonotype was counted a few times. J is TRBJ2-3 and V is TRBV28; D is undetermined. This CDR3 is built from 14 residues. Looked up from germline, CDR1 is MDHEN and CDR2 is SYDVKM. Trimming left V 5 bases short and J 5 bases short, with 14 bases between. The CDR3 nucleotides are TGTGCCAGCAGTCCTAGTCCCGGAAGAGATACGCAGTATTTT. It specifies CASSPSPGRDTQYF.

This clonotype has only a few counts. The chain recombines TRBV11-1 with TRBJ2-4, with 7 bases fitting TRBD1. The CDR3 has 17 residues. V trimming: 3 bases; J trimming: 3 bases; junction bases outside the gene matches: 11. The germline V gene has CDR1 SGHAT and CDR2 FQDESV (reference sequence). The CDR3 nucleotides read TGTGCCAGCAGCTTGGGGTTTGGGACAGTACACAAAAACATTCAGTACTTC. This translates into CASSLGFGTVHKNIQYF.

This clonotype has just a few counts. The rearrangement joins TRBV27 to TRBJ1-6; tentatively, D is TRBD1 (5 bases). V was pared by 6 bases and J by 8 bases, with 20 bases between. CDR1 MNHEY and CDR2 SMNVEV come from the germline V gene (reference sequence). The CDR3 covers 16 residues. CDR3 DNA: TGTGCCAGCAGACCCAGGGCCTCACTCCTATATTCACCCCTCCACTTT. Protein product: CASRPRASLLYSPLHF.